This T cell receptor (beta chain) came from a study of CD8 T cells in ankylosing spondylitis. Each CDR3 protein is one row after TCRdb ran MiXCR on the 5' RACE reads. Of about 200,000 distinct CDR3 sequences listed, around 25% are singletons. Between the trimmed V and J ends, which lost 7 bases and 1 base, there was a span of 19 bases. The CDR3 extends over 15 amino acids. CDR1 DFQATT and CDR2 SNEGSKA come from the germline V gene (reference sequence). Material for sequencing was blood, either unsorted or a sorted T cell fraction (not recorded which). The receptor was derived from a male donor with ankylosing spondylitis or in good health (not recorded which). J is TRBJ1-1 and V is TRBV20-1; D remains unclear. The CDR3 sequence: CSVKSGRPRNTEAFF. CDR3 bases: TGCAGTGTGAAGTCCGGGAGGCCGAGGAACACTGAAGCTTTCTTT.